A single T cell receptor beta chain is shown here with its context. Its antigen is unknown. The CDR3 loop spans 11 amino acids. CDR1 is SQVTM, CDR2 ANQGSEA, per germline. V was trimmed by 7 bases and J by 7 bases, leaving 10 bases between them. Punch biopsies of lesional scalp, plus peripheral blood, were taken from alopecia areata patients. PBMCs provided sorted CD4+ and CD8+ T cells. Following extraction, RNA underwent reverse transcription to cDNA, which served as the sequencing template. TCRdb keeps only in-frame clones here, not all; method: immunoSEQ multiplex PCR. The table records under 150,000 clones, less than 50% of them present only once. This record belongs to a study of CD8+ T cells in alopecia areata. Study conclusions and caveats: Scalp repertoires also include resident alphabeta T cells from normal skin.

The clonotype comes from a human donor with alopecia areata. The chain carries TRBV29-1 and TRBJ2-2; no clear D gene. Sequenced: NKG2D-low CD8+ T cells sorted from blood. The CDR3 sequence is CSAESYGELFF. In nucleotides, the CDR3 is TGCAGCGCTGAGTCGTACGGGGAGCTGTTTTTT.